Listed below are T cell receptor beta chains from one sample, sequenced in a study of cytomegalovirus exposure and HLA in healthy donors. The protocol was immunoSEQ multiplex PCR, while the TCRdb copy is restricted to in-frame clones and leaves out a portion. The sample comprises 90,000 to 110,000 clones, approximately 81% of which are singletons, and roughly 2.2% rests with the top ten. The sample was PBMCs. Receptor source: a woman in her thirties in good health and CMV-seronegative. Both conserved end residues are part of each CDR3. D genes are given only for firm matches. Clone size is stated in some rows and not others, as once, few, many or a class when expanded.

J,D,V,size,DNA,CDR3
TRBJ1-5,TRBD1,TRBV28,.,TGTGCCAGCAGTTTAGTCGACAGGGCCTCAAATCAGCCCCAGCATTTT,CASSLVDRASNQPQHF
TRBJ2-7,TRBD2,TRBV7-9,.,TGTGCCAGCAGCCCTCTAGCGGGAGACCCCTACGAGCAGTACTTC,CASSPLAGDPYEQYF
TRBJ2-3,TRBD2,TRBV7-9,.,TGTGCCAGCAGCATCTCTAGCGGGAGGGTGGGAGATACGCAGTATTTT,CASSISSGRVGDTQYF
TRBJ2-7,TRBD2,TRBV27,.,TGTGCCAGCAGTCCGCTGGGGTTAGCGGGAGACTACGAGCAGTACTTC,CASSPLGLAGDYEQYF
TRBJ2-3,.,TRBV10-3,once,TGTGCCATCGCCGGGGTGCGAGGAGATACGCAGTATTTT,CAIAGVRGDTQYF
TRBJ2-4,.,TRBV18,.,TGTGCCAGCTCCCTCGCGGCCGGGGGACTAGCCAAAAACATTCAGTACTTC,CASSLAAGGLAKNIQYF
TRBJ2-4,TRBD2,TRBV2,.,TGTGCCAGCAGTGATTCACCCGGTACTAGCGGGAGGTTTGACATTCAGTACTTC,CASSDSPGTSGRFDIQYF
TRBJ1-1,.,TRBV15,.,TGTGCCACCAGCAGAGGAGACGGACACGAAGCTTTCTTT,CATSRGDGHEAFF
TRBJ1-1,TRBD1,TRBV14,.,TGTGCCAGCAGCCAAAATCGGGGGACAGGTGGTGTGAGCGCTTTCTTT,CASSQNRGTGGVSAFF
TRBJ1-2,.,TRBV6-1,.,TGTGCCAGCAGTTATGCGGACACGGGAGGTGGCTACACCTTC,CASSYADTGGGYTF
TRBJ2-1,TRBD2,TRBV4-2,once,TGTGCCAGCAGCCGAAAGGGAGCGGGACTTAACAATGAGCAGTTCTTC,CASSRKGAGLNNEQFF
TRBJ2-1,.,TRBV6-6,.,TGTGCCAGCAGCCCGGTGCGCGGGAACAATGAGCAGTTCTTC,CASSPVRGNNEQFF
TRBJ1-1,.,TRBV7-7,.,TGTGCCAGCAGCACGGGAGTGGACACTGAAGCTTTCTTT,CASSTGVDTEAFF
TRBJ2-3,TRBD2,TRBV7-2,few,TGTGCCAGCAGCCCAAGGACTAGCGGGCGAACAGATACGCAGTATTTT,CASSPRTSGRTDTQYF
TRBJ2-7,.,TRBV18,once,TGTGCCAGCTCACCATCAGGGTCGGACGAGCAGTACTTC,CASSPSGSDEQYF
TRBJ1-4,.,TRBV6-6,once,TGTGCCAGCCTACCGGGGGAAGTGAATGAAAAACTGTTTTTT,CASLPGEVNEKLFF
TRBJ2-7,.,TRBV7-9,.,TGTGCCAGCGGGAAAAACTTCGGGGGCTACGAGCAGTACTTC,CASGKNFGGYEQYF